The 21 T cell receptor beta chains presented below share a single source sample, sequenced in a study of T cells after posttransplantation cyclophosphamide. A marrow graft followed busulfan-fludarabine conditioning, with cyclophosphamide on days +3 and +4. The repertoire was sequenced with immunoSEQ multiplex PCR; TCRdb's copy has only in-frame clones and lacks some. The data hold under 20,000 clones, with around 70% observed a single time. The sample here was PBMCs, taken after an allogeneic stem cell transplant with post-transplant cyclophosphamide. The receptors originated from a young adult male patient who received an allogeneic stem cell transplant from a related donor, was CMV-positive, and had acute GVHD only. Some T cells may be the graft donor's.

This chain links TRBV28 with TRBJ1-5; D not resolved. Trimming left V 2 bases short and J 0 bases short, with 8 bases between. The CDR3 contains 15 residues. Germline V gene sequence: CDR1 MDHEN, CDR2 SYDVKM. The CDR3 protein is CASSLGGNSNQPQHF. The CDR3, as DNA: TGTGCCAGCAGTTTAGGAGGGAATAGCAATCAGCCCCAGCATTTT.

The J gene is TRBJ1-4, the V gene TRBV7-2; tentatively, D is TRBD1 (5 bases). The CDR3 has 18 amino acids. CDR1 and CDR2 from the germline V gene are SGHTA and FQGNSA. The V end lost 1 base, the J end lost 2 bases, and 17 bases lay between the germline ends. The CDR3 region is CASSLERAGSHTNEKLFF. CDR3 in DNA: TGTGCCAGCAGCTTAGAGCGGGCAGGGAGTCACACTAATGAAAAACTGTTTTTT.

J is TRBJ1-5 and V is TRBV19, with 7 bases fitting TRBD1. The junction had 14 bases not matched to a gene; V was cut back by 3 bases and J by 3 bases. The CDR3 has 18 amino acids. Germline V gives CDR1 LNHDA, CDR2 SQIVND (reference sequence). DNA for the CDR3: TGTGCCAGTAGTATGCTCCGGATGGACAGGTTAGCCAATCAGCCCCAGCATTTT. Residues: CASSMLRMDRLANQPQHF.

The table lists this clone with a count of one. The CDR3: CASSANPPHYGYTF. The CDR3 DNA reads as TGTGCCAGCAGTGCGAATCCTCCCCACTATGGCTACACCTTC. The J gene is TRBJ1-2, the V gene TRBV28, with D hard to call. Germline CDR1 and CDR2: MDHEN and SYDVKM. This CDR3 comprises 14 residues. Between the trimmed V and J ends, which lost 5 bases and 3 bases, there was a span of 13 bases.

CDR3 coding DNA: TGTGCCAGCAGCTTGCGGCAGGGCGGTAATGAAAAACTGTTTTTT. This encodes CASSLRQGGNEKLFF. The rearrangement links TRBV5-5 to TRBJ1-4; maybe TRBD1 (5 bases). Trimming took 1 base from V and 4 from J, leaving 11 bases between them. The germline gives CDR1 SGHKS, CDR2 YYEKEE (reference sequence). The CDR3 is 15 residues long.

The CDR3 nucleotides are TGTGCCAGCAGTTGGAATAACAGGGGGCAGCCCCAGCATTTT. It translates to CASSWNNRGQPQHF. This rearrangement joins TRBV6-5 to TRBJ1-5, with 8 bases lining up with TRBD1. Looked up from germline, CDR1 is MNHEY and CDR2 is SVGAGI. The CDR3 extends over 14 amino acids. V gave up 4 bases and J gave up 7 bases; unmatched junction bases: 6.

The rearrangement uses TRBV18 and TRBJ2-7; TRBD1 agrees at 9 bases. There are 16 residues in the CDR3. Germline loops: CDR1 KGHSH, CDR2 LQKENI. V was pared by 3 bases and J by 4 bases, with 10 bases of the junction left unmatched. DNA of the CDR3: TGTGCCAGCTCACCTCCGGACAGGGGAGGGGTTTACGAGCAGTACTTC. It yields the protein CASSPPDRGGVYEQYF.

This clone was detected only once. This chain uses TRBV4-2 with TRBJ1-6; a weak D match, TRBD1 (6 bases). CDR1 is LGHNA, CDR2 YNFKEQ, per germline. There are 17 residues in the CDR3. V dropped 0 bases and J dropped 4 bases, with 13 bases sitting between them. The CDR3 reads CASSQDPTGRYNSPLHF. The CDR3 DNA sequence: TGTGCCAGCAGCCAAGATCCCACAGGGAGATATAATTCACCCCTCCACTTT.

This clone was recorded only once. The chain uses TRBV2 and TRBJ1-1; 7 bases fit TRBD1. CDR1 is SNHLY and CDR2 is FYNNEI in the germline V gene. The CDR3 sequence is 15 residues long. The junction had 4 bases not matched to a gene; V was cut back by 2 bases and J by 1 base. CDR3 nucleotides: TGTGCCAGCAGTGAAACTAGGGGGCCGAACACTGAAGCTTTCTTT. It yields the protein CASSETRGPNTEAFF.

The rearrangement links TRBV30 to TRBJ1-5, with 7 bases that match TRBD1. The germline CDR1 and CDR2 sequences are GTSNPN and SVGIG (reference sequence). CDR3 length equals 14 residues. Trimming took 0 bases from V and 1 from J; bases not matched to a gene: 0. In DNA, the CDR3 is TGTGCCTGGAGTGTACAGGGGAGCAATCAGCCCCAGCATTTT. It specifies CAWSVQGSNQPQHF.

V is TRBV5-1 and J is TRBJ2-1; 8 bases match TRBD1. Germline loops: CDR1 SGHRS, CDR2 YFSETQ. The V gene end was trimmed by 3 bases and the J gene end by 6 bases; junction bases not matched to a gene: 8. The CDR3 is 15 residues long. CDR3 nucleotide sequence: TGCGCCAGCAGCTCGACAGGGGCCCCTCTCAATGAGCAGTTCTTC. It translates to CASSSTGAPLNEQFF.

V and J are TRBV5-4 and TRBJ2-1; the D gene is possibly TRBD2 (5 bases). The V gene's germline CDR1 is SGHNT and CDR2 YYREEE (reference sequence). Trimming stripped 0 bases from V and 0 bases from J, with 10 bases between. CDR3 size: 16 residues. This chain's CDR3 is CASSLGTPYSYNEQFF. CDR3 nucleotide sequence: TGTGCCAGCAGCTTGGGGACTCCGTACTCCTACAATGAGCAGTTCTTC.

The chain combines TRBV19 with TRBJ2-4; TRBD2 might be the D (5 bases). The V end was cut by 5 bases, the J end by 0 bases, with 14 bases between. Germline V lookup: CDR1 LNHDA, CDR2 SQIVND (reference sequence). The CDR3 extends over 16 amino acids. CDR3 nucleotides: TGTGCCAGTAGTTCATGGGGAGCCCTAGCCAAAAACATTCAGTACTTC. Protein sequence: CASSSWGALAKNIQYF.

V usage is TRBV6-1 and J usage is TRBJ2-7; D is undetermined. The V gene's germline CDR1 is MNHNS and CDR2 SASEGT. CDR3 length equals 15 residues. Trimming took 2 bases from V and 0 from J, leaving 11 bases between them. The CDR3 here is CASSESVRSSYEQYF. DNA for the CDR3: TGTGCCAGCAGTGAATCGGTACGGAGCTCCTACGAGCAGTACTTC.

The V gene is TRBV5-1, the J gene TRBJ2-2; D may be TRBD1 (6 bases). With 2 bases removed from V and 8 bases from J, the gap between germline ends came to 13 bases. In germline, CDR1 is SGHRS, CDR2 YFSETQ. This CDR3 has 14 residues. CDR3 loop: CASSLTQGLGELFF. DNA for the CDR3: TGCGCCAGCAGCTTAACCCAGGGGTTGGGGGAGCTGTTTTTT.

The gene calls are TRBV7-9 and TRBJ1-2; D ambiguous. Trimming took off 5 bases at V and 4 bases at J, with 14 bases between the two ends. This CDR3 has 14 amino acids. The germline gives CDR1 SEHNR, CDR2 FQNEAQ (reference sequence). The CDR3, as DNA: TGTGCCAGCAGCCCAACTACCCCCTCCTATGGCTACACCTTC. Translated: CASSPTTPSYGYTF.

The rearrangement links TRBV11-3 to TRBJ2-7; TRBD1 aligns across 10 bases. With V trimmed by 1 base and J by 5 bases, 8 bases remained unmatched. Looked up from germline, CDR1 is SGHNT and CDR2 is YENEEA. The CDR3 runs to 16 residues. In DNA form, the CDR3 reads TGTGCCAGCAGCTTAGGGGGGACAGGGGTCGGGGACGAGCAGTACTTC. Amino acids: CASSLGGTGVGDEQYF. Full variable domain (remainder filled in from reference TRBV11-3 and TRBJ2-7): EAGVVQSPRYKIIEKKQPVAFWCNPISGHNTLYWYLQNLGQGPELLIRYENEEAVDDSQLPKDRFSAERLKGVDSTLKIQPAELGDSAVYLCASSLGGTGVGDEQYFGPGTRLTVT.

This rearrangement joins TRBV5-4 to TRBJ2-2; 11 bases fit TRBD1. Unmatched junction bases numbered 3, after V lost 4 bases and J lost 4 bases. Per germline, CDR1 SGHNT and CDR2 YYREEE (reference sequence). There are 15 residues in the CDR3. The DNA for the CDR3 is TGTGCCAGCAGCCCGGACAGGGGGCCCACCGGGGAGCTGTTTTTT. Translating it yields CASSPDRGPTGELFF. The entire variable domain, with the rest obtained from reference TRBV5-4 and TRBJ2-2, is as follows: ETGVTQSPTHLIKTRGQQVTLRCSSQSGHNTVSWYQQALGQGPQFIFQYYREEENGRGNFPPRFSGLQFPNYSSELNVNALELDDSALYLCASSPDRGPTGELFFGEGSRLTVL.

The CDR3: CSVEGFLAGGLYTDTQYF. As DNA, the CDR3 is TGCAGCGTTGAAGGGTTTCTAGCGGGGGGCCTTTACACAGATACGCAGTATTTT. This chain uses TRBV29-1 with TRBJ2-3; 11 bases are a match to TRBD2. Germline V gives CDR1 SQVTM, CDR2 ANQGSEA. This CDR3 is built from 18 residues. V lost 1 base, J lost 2 bases, and 11 bases stayed unmatched.

The CDR3 spells CAIRAGQGQSWENYGYTF. The CDR3 bases are TGTGCCATCAGAGCGGGACAGGGGCAATCGTGGGAAAACTATGGCTACACCTTC. The chain combines TRBV10-3 with TRBJ1-2; TRBD1 aligns across 10 bases. V trimming: 6 bases; J trimming: 2 bases; junction bases outside the gene matches: 15. Germline values: CDR1 ENHRY, CDR2 SYGVKD. The CDR3 spans 18 residues.

In nucleotides, the CDR3 is TGTGCCTGGAGGACTAGCGGTACGGGCGAGCAGTACTTC. Translation: CAWRTSGTGEQYF. The chain has TRBV30 and TRBJ2-7, with TRBD2 identical over 9 bases. V lost 3 bases to trimming and J lost 6 bases; unmatched junction nucleotides: 6. Germline assignment: CDR1 GTSNPN and CDR2 SVGIG (reference sequence). The CDR3 is 13 residues long. The full variable domain, with the rest looked up from reference TRBV30 and TRBJ2-7, is SQTIHQWPATLVQPVGSPLSLECTVEGTSNPNLYWYRQAAGRGLQLLFYSVGIGQISSEVPQNLSASRPQDRQFILSSKKLLLSDSGFYLCAWRTSGTGEQYFGPGTRLTVT.